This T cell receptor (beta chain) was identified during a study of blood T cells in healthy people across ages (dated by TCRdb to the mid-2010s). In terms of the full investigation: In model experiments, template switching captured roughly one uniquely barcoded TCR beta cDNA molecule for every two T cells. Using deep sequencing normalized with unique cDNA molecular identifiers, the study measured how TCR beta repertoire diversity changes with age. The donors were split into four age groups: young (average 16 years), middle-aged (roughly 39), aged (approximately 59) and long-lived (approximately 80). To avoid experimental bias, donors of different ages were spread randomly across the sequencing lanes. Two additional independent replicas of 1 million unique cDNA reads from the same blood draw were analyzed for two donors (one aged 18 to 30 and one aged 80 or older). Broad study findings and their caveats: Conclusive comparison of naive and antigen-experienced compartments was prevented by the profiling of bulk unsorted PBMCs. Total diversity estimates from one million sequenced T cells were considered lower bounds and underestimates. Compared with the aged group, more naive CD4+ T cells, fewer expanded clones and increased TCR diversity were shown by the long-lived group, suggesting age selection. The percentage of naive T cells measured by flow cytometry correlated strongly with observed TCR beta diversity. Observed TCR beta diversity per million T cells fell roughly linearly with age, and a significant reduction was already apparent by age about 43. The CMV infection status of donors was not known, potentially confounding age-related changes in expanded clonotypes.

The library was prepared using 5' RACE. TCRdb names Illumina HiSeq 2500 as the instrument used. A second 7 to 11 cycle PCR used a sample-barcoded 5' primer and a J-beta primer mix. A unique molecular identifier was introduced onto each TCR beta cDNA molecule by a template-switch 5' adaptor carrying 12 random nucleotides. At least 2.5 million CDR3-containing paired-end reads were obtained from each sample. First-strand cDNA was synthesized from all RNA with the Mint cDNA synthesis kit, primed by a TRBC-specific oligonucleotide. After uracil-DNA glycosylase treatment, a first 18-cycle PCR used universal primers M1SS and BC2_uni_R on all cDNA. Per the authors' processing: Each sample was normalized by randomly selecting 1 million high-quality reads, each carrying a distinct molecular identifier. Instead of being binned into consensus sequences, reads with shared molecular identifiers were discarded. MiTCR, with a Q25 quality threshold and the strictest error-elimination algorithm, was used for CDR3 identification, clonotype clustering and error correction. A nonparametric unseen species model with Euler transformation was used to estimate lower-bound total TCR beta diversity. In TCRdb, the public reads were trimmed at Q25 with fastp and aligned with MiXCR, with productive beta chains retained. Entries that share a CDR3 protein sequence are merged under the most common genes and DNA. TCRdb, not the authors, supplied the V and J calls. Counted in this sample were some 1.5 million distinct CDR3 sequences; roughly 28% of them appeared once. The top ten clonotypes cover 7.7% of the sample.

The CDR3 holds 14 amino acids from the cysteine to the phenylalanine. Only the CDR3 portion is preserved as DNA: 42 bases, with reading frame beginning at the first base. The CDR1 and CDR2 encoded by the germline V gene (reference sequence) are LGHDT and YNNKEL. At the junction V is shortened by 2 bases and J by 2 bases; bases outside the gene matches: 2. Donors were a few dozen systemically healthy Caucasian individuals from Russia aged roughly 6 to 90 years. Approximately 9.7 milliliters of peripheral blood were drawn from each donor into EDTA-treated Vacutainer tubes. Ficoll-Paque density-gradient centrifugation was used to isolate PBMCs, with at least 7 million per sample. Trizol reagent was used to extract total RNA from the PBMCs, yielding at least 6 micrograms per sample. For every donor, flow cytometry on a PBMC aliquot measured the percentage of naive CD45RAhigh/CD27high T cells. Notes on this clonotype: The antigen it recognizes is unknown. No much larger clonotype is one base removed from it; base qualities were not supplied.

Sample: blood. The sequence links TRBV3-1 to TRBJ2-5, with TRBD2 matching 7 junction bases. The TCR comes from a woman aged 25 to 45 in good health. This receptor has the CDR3 CASSQPGGQETQYF. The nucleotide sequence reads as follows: TGTGCCAGCAGCCAACCGGGGGGACAAGAGACCCAGTACTTC.